These T cell receptor beta chains were read from a single sample in a study of spatial heterogeneity in lung cancer. MiXCR, applied by TCRdb to the 5' RACE reads, yields one record per CDR3 protein. This table has around 47,000 distinct CDR3 sequences, more than 6.5% appearing once. The sequences come from PBMCs, collected at follow-up. These receptors all come from a female donor with early-stage non-small cell lung cancer. CDR3s include the opening cysteine and the closing phenylalanine or tryptophan. A D gene is named only where the DNA matches it firmly. Size values are once, few and many counts, or a class for expanded clones, and some rows have none.

clone size,V gene,J gene,D gene,CDR3 DNA,CDR3 protein
few,TRBV4-1,TRBJ1-3,.,TGCGCCAGCAGCCAAGATGGGGGAAACACCATATATTTT,CASSQDGGNTIYF
.,TRBV20-1,TRBJ2-3,TRBD2,TGCAGTGCTTCCCCCCCCAGCGGGGCTTCAGATACGCAGTATTTT,CSASPPSGASDTQYF
many,TRBV7-9,TRBJ1-1,.,TGTGCCAGCAGCTTAGTAATAGGCGGGAACACTGAAGCTTTCTTT,CASSLVIGGNTEAFF
few,TRBV7-9,TRBJ1-1,.,TGTGCCAGCAGCTCTGATTCGGGGGCAGGGTGGTTAGCTTTCTTT,CASSSDSGAGWLAFF
.,TRBV7-8,TRBJ2-7,TRBD2,TGTGCCAGCGGACTAGCGGGACCCTACGAGCAGTACTTC,CASGLAGPYEQYF
many,TRBV20-1,TRBJ1-5,.,TGCAGTGCCTTATCCGCAGGGAGTGTTCGCAATCAGCCCCAGCATTTT,CSALSAGSVRNQPQHF
.,TRBV11-3,TRBJ2-2,.,TGTGCCAGCAGCTTAGATCGGGGGAACACCGGGGAGCTGTTTTTT,CASSLDRGNTGELFF
few,TRBV28,TRBJ1-5,TRBD1,TGTGCCAGCAGTTTAGGCCCCGGGACAGGGAGAGGTGATCAGCCCCAGCATTTT,CASSLGPGTGRGDQPQHF
many,TRBV7-2,TRBJ1-1,.,TGTGCCAGCAGCCCCCGTGAGGGGATAAACACTGAAGCTTTCTTT,CASSPREGINTEAFF
many,TRBV20-1,TRBJ1-3,.,TGCAGTGCTAGGCCGGACCTGGCTGGAAACACCATATATTTT,CSARPDLAGNTIYF